This TCR beta chain was observed in a study of cytomegalovirus exposure and HLA in healthy donors. Turning to the study itself: The same platform as the approximately 670 first-cohort repertoires was used for the 130 or so validation repertoires, a later analysis reported. Whole-study results and caveats: A classifier reportedly called cytomegalovirus status with high sensitivity and specificity.

TCRdb keeps only in-frame clones here, not all; method: immunoSEQ multiplex PCR. The top ten clones hold approximately 15% of a sample with around 190,000 clones, 85% of them seen once. The sample holds a few counts of this clone. Its antigen is not identified. The CDR3 length is 14 residues. V dropped 3 bases and J dropped 0 bases, with 8 bases sitting between them. CDR1 is MNHNS and CDR2 is SASEGT in the germline V gene. The donors were members of the validation cohort, which comprised about 130 subjects and was separate from the first cohort of 670 or so subjects. V and J are TRBV6-1 and TRBJ1-2; D unresolved. This clonotype originated in a man younger than 35 in good health and CMV-seropositive. Material for sequencing was PBMCs. CDR3 sequence: CASSEYSPNYGYTF. For the CDR3, the DNA is TGTGCCAGCAGTGAGTACAGTCCTAACTATGGCTACACCTTC.